A selection of T cell receptor beta chains follows, all from one sample in a study of CD8 T cells in Susac syndrome. TCRdb reprocessed the immunoSEQ multiplex PCR reads via MiXCR and lists one record per CDR3 protein. The sample holds some 110,000 distinct CDR3 sequences; 85% to 95% are singletons and the top ten take 0.093%. Input material: CD4+ T cells from PBMCs. Receptors originate from a human donor with multiple sclerosis. Each CDR3 is given with its conserved first and last residue. D genes are given only for firm matches. Rows give clone size only sometimes, using once, few, many, or a class for an expanded clone.

v_call	d_call	clone_size	j_call	cdr3_nt	cdr3_aa
TRBV15	-	-	TRBJ1-1	TGTGCCACCAGCAGAGGGAAAGGAGCTGAAGCTTTCTTT	CATSRGKGAEAFF
TRBV9	-	-	TRBJ2-7	TGTGCCAGCAGCGTCGGACCTGTAACCTACGAGCAGTACTTC	CASSVGPVTYEQYF
TRBV28	-	-	TRBJ1-5	TGTGCCAGCAGGGGGGACCGACAGAAGGGAAATCAGCCCCAGCATTTT	CASRGDRQKGNQPQHF
TRBV6-5	-	-	TRBJ2-1	TGTGCCAGCAGTTACCGGGTCCAGGGCCGGCAGTTCTTC	CASSYRVQGRQFF
TRBV5-4	-	-	TRBJ2-3	TGTGCCAGCAGCTTGGAAAGAGGGGTTAACACAGATACGCAGTATTTT	CASSLERGVNTDTQYF
TRBV6-5	TRBD1	-	TRBJ1-6	TGTGCCAGCAGTACAGGGGGCTACAATTCACCCCTCCACTTT	CASSTGGYNSPLHF
TRBV20-1	-	-	TRBJ1-1	TGCAGTGCTAAACGGGACGGGGGTTGGGGAACTGAAGCTTTCTTT	CSAKRDGGWGTEAFF
TRBV6-5	-	-	TRBJ1-6	TGTGCCAGCAGTTACCTCGGGATCACACAATATAATTCACCCCTCCACTTT	CASSYLGITQYNSPLHF
TRBV7-9	-	-	TRBJ1-3	TGTGCCGGGGGGATGAGCTCTGGAAACACCATATATTTT	CAGGMSSGNTIYF
TRBV30	TRBD1	once	TRBJ1-1	TGTGCCTGGAGGGGGGACAGTGGCAACACTGAAGCTTTCTTT	CAWRGDSGNTEAFF
TRBV30	-	-	TRBJ1-4	TGTGCCTGGAACGGGAACATGGATGAAAAACTGTTTTTT	CAWNGNMDEKLFF
TRBV7-3	-	-	TRBJ2-7	TGTGCCAGCAGCTCCTCTGCGGGGGCCTCCTACGAGCAGTACTTC	CASSSSAGASYEQYF
TRBV15	TRBD1	once	TRBJ1-2	TGTGCCACCAGCAGTATAGGGGGCGGTGGCTACACCTTC	CATSSIGGGGYTF
TRBV30	-	-	TRBJ2-7	TGTGCCTGGAGTGTAGGGGTCGGCTACGAGCAGTACTTC	CAWSVGVGYEQYF
TRBV5-6	TRBD2	-	TRBJ2-1	TGTGCCAGCAGCTCTTCCAGCGGGGTCATAGATGAGCAGTTCTTC	CASSSSSGVIDEQFF
TRBV3-1	TRBD1	-	TRBJ1-2	TGTGCCAGCAGCCAGGGACAGTACAGTGACTATGGCTACACCTTC	CASSQGQYSDYGYTF
TRBV20-1	-	-	TRBJ1-2	TGCAGTGCTTTCCTTGGGACCAACTATGGCTACACCTTC	CSAFLGTNYGYTF
TRBV7-2	-	-	TRBJ2-3	TGTGCCAGCAGCCTGATGGGTCCTGGAAGCACAGATACGCAGTATTTT	CASSLMGPGSTDTQYF
TRBV2	-	-	TRBJ1-1	TGTGCCAGCAGCCCCCCCGCAGTCTTGAACACTGAAGCTTTCTTT	CASSPPAVLNTEAFF
TRBV30	-	-	TRBJ2-6	TGTGCCTGGAGTGTACGGCCCCCCGGGGGCTCTGGGGCCAACGTCCTGACTTTC	CAWSVRPPGGSGANVLTF
TRBV6-2/TRBV6-3	-	-	TRBJ1-5	TGTGCCAGCAGTCCGGACTGGCGTGATCAGCCCCAGCATTTT	CASSPDWRDQPQHF
TRBV6-5	TRBD2	-	TRBJ2-3	TGTGCCAGCAGTTACTCGAGAGCTTTGGCGGGGGGCCCAGATACGCAGTATTTT	CASSYSRALAGGPDTQYF
TRBV20-1	-	-	TRBJ1-1	TGCAGTGTGGTAAAGGGACGTAACACTGAAGCTTTCTTT	CSVVKGRNTEAFF
TRBV4-2	TRBD2	-	TRBJ2-1	TGTGCCAGCAGCCAAGAAGTTCGGACTAGCGTTAATGAGCAGTTCTTC	CASSQEVRTSVNEQFF
TRBV5-4	TRBD1	-	TRBJ2-7	TGTGCCAGCAGCTTGGGAAAGGGGACAGGGCTCTTCGGCGAGCAGTACTTC	CASSLGKGTGLFGEQYF
TRBV7-2	-	-	TRBJ2-1	TGTGCCAGCAGCCGCGCGGGGCGGCGGAGATTCTCCTACAATGAGCAGTTCTTC	CASSRAGRRRFSYNEQFF
TRBV20-1	-	-	TRBJ2-1	TGCAGTGCAGGCAGGCAGGGGCCAAGCAATGAGCAGTTCTTC	CSAGRQGPSNEQFF
TRBV5-1	TRBD2	-	TRBJ2-2	TGCGCCAGCAGCTTGTTTGGCGGGGGCACCGGGGAGCTGTTTTTT	CASSLFGGGTGELFF
TRBV6-4	-	-	TRBJ2-5	TGTGCCAGCAGTGAAAGTTTGGAGGTACAAGAGACCCAGTACTTC	CASSESLEVQETQYF
TRBV24-1	-	-	TRBJ1-2	TGTGCCACCCGGGGGCCAGGGGCCAACTATGGCTACACCTTC	CATRGPGANYGYTF
TRBV20-1	TRBD1	-	TRBJ1-1	TGCAGTGCTAGGATAATTCAGGGGGCGAACACTGAAGCTTTCTTT	CSARIIQGANTEAFF
TRBV20-1	-	-	TRBJ2-1	TGCAGTGCCAACTTACAGGGAAAATACTACAATGAGCAGTTCTTC	CSANLQGKYYNEQFF
TRBV7-2	TRBD1	-	TRBJ1-1	TGTGCCAGCAGCTTAGTACAGGGGTTAACTGAAGCTTTCTTT	CASSLVQGLTEAFF
TRBV29-1	-	once	TRBJ1-1	TGCAGCGTTGAGTCTCCCGAGAACACTGAAGCTTTCTTT	CSVESPENTEAFF
TRBV7-5	-	-	TRBJ1-1	-	CISVSEANRVLAEAFF
TRBV3-1	-	-	TRBJ2-2	TGTGCCAGCAGCCTTGTCTACATGAACACCGGGGAGCTGTTTTTT	CASSLVYMNTGELFF
TRBV2	-	-	TRBJ2-3	TGTGCCAGCAGTGACGGGACGGCAAGCACAGATACGCAGTATTTT	CASSDGTASTDTQYF
TRBV11-3	-	-	TRBJ2-2	TGTGCCAGCAGCTTTCAATGGGGCAACGGGGAGCTGTTTTTT	CASSFQWGNGELFF
TRBV4-2	-	-	TRBJ1-1	TGTGCCAGCAGCCAAGCCTCTGAAGCTTTCTTT	CASSQASEAFF
TRBV30	-	once	TRBJ2-7	TGTGCCGGGACGCGTATGCCGCCCTACGAGCAGTACTTC	CAGTRMPPYEQYF
TRBV2	-	-	TRBJ1-5	TGTGCCAGCAGTGTTAGGGATCATCAGCCCCAGCATTTT	CASSVRDHQPQHF
TRBV20-1	-	-	TRBJ1-4	TGCAGTGCACTAGATATAATGGGGAATCCACAGGAAAAACTGTTTTTT	CSALDIMGNPQEKLFF
TRBV20-1	TRBD1	-	TRBJ2-7	TGCAGTGCCCGCAAGGACAGGGGCTACGAGCAGTACTTC	CSARKDRGYEQYF
TRBV20-1	-	-	TRBJ1-1	TGCAGTGCTAGAGATCATTCAGGGCGCACTGAAGCTTTCTTT	CSARDHSGRTEAFF
TRBV9	-	-	TRBJ1-5	TGTGCCAGCAGCAAAAGCGCTCTTGATCAGCCCCAGCATTTT	CASSKSALDQPQHF
TRBV30	-	-	TRBJ1-2	TGTGCCTGGGAGGGACGGTTCTATGGCTACACCTTC	CAWEGRFYGYTF
TRBV11-2	-	-	TRBJ1-6	TGTGCCAGCAGCCCCTCGGGCGGCAGTTCACCCCTCCACTTT	CASSPSGGSSPLHF